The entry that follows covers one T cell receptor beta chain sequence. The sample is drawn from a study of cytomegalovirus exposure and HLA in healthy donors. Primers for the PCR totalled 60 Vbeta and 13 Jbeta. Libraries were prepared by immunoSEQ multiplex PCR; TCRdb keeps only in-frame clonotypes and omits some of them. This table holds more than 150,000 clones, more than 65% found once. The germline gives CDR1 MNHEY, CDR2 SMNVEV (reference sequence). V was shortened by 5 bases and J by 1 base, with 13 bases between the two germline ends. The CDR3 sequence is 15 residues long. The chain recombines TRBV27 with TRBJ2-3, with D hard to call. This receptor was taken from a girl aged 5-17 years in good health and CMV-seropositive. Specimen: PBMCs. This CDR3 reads CASSGVFVGTDTQYF. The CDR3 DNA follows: TGTGCCAGCAGTGGAGTTTTCGTGGGCACAGATACGCAGTATTTT.